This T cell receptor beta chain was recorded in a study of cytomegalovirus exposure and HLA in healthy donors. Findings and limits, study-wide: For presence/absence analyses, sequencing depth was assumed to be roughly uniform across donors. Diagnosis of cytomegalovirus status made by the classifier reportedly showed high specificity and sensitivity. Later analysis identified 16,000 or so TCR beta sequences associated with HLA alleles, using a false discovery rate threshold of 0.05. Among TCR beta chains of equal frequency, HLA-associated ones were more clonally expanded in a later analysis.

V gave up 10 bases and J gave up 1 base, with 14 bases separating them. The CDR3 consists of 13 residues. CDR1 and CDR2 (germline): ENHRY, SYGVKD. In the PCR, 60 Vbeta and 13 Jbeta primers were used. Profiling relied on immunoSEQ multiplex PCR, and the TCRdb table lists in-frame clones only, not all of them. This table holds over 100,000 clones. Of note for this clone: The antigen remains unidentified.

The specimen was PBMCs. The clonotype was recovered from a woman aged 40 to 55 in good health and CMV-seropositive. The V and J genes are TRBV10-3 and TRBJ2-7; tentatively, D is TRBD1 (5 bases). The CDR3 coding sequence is TGTGCCACCTCAGGGTCAGATTCCTACGAGCAGTACTTC. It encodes CATSGSDSYEQYF.